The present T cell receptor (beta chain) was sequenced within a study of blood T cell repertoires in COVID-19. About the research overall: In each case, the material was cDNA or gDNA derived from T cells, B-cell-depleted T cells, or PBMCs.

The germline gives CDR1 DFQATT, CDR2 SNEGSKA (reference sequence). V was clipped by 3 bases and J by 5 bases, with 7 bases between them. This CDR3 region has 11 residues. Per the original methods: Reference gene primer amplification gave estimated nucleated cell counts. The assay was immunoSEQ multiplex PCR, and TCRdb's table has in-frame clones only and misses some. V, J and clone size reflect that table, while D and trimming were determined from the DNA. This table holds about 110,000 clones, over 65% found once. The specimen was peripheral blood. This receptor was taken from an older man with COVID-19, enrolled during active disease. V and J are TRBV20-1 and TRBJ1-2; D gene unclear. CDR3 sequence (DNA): TGCAGTGCTAGTTCTCTATATGGCTACACCTTC. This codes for CSASSLYGYTF.